This T cell receptor beta chain was recorded in a study of blood T cells in healthy people across ages. Looking at the study overall: Capture via template switching afforded approximately one barcoded beta molecule per two T cells.

Study-level findings and limits: The long-lived group displayed more naive CD4+ cells, plus higher diversity, than the aged donors did. What prevented conclusive comparison of naive and antigen-experienced cells was that PBMCs were unsorted.

There are 14 residues in the CDR3. Germline V lookup: CDR1 DFQATT, CDR2 SNEGSKA (reference sequence). Trimming cost V 3 bases and J 4 bases, with 16 bases left between them. This clonotype occurred a few times. Its specificity is unknown. In each sample, at least 6 million PBMCs were isolated. Then a second PCR, running roughly 6 to 12 cycles, was carried out with a sample-barcoded 5' primer and a J-beta primer mix. TCRdb processed the 5' RACE reads anew with MiXCR; each CDR3 protein has one entry. The table includes 700,000 to 800,000 distinct CDR3 sequences, 35% to 45% detected once. Sequenced input: blood. The chain uses TRBV20-1 and TRBJ2-7; maybe TRBD2 (5 bases). The source is a woman in her fifties or sixties in good health. The CDR3 loop reads CSASSQSRAYEQYF. The CDR3 bases are TGCAGTGCTAGTAGTCAGTCGAGGGCATACGAGCAGTACTTC.